The 29 T cell receptor beta chains listed next were all sequenced from one sample in a study of T cells in localized non-small cell lung cancer. Some clones are missing from TCRdb's copy, which holds only in-frame ones; the method was immunoSEQ multiplex PCR. This table has under 60,000 clones, roughly 85% appearing once. This specimen consisted of peripheral blood, obtained before any cancer treatment. These TCRs come from a male donor older than 55 with stage III squamous cell lung carcinoma.

The J gene is TRBJ2-4, the V gene TRBV27; D uncertain. The CDR3 has 17 amino acids. The V gene's germline CDR1 is MNHEY and CDR2 SMNVEV (reference sequence). The V and J ends lost 2 bases and 0 bases respectively, with 14 bases between them. Here the CDR3 DNA reads TGTGCCAGCAGTTTACCGGAAACATCACTAGCCAAAAACATTCAGTACTTC. It specifies CASSLPETSLAKNIQYF.

The chain employs TRBV15 and TRBJ2-1, with 13 bases fitting TRBD2. The J segment lost 1 base and the V segment lost 4 bases, leaving 4 bases of the junction unmatched. Germline CDR1 and CDR2: LNHNV and YYDKDF (reference sequence). The CDR3 sequence is 17 residues long. CDR3 region: CATSTGLAGASYNEQFF. CDR3 nucleotides: TGTGCCACCAGCACAGGACTAGCGGGGGCATCCTACAATGAGCAGTTCTTC.

The V and J genes are TRBV9 and TRBJ2-7, with a possible D match to TRBD2 (6 bases). The CDR3 runs 15 residues. Germline V gene lookup returns CDR1 SGDLS and CDR2 YYNGEE. The V end lost 2 bases, the J end lost 0 bases, and 12 bases lay between the germline ends. This CDR3 reads CASSVDGTFSYEQYF. The CDR3 DNA reads as TGTGCCAGCAGCGTCGATGGGACTTTCTCCTACGAGCAGTACTTC.

CDR3 DNA: TGCGCCAGCAGCCCACAGCACCCACAAGAGACCCAGTACTTC. Protein sequence: CASSPQHPQETQYF. J is TRBJ2-5 and V is TRBV5-1, with D unclear. Germline V lookup: CDR1 SGHRS, CDR2 YFSETQ. The CDR3 extends over 14 amino acids. Trimming removed 4 bases from V and 2 bases from J, with 12 bases in between.

This clone appeared a few times. The V and J genes are TRBV10-2 and TRBJ2-7, with 9 positions matching TRBD1. Per germline, CDR1 WSHSY and CDR2 SAAADI. The CDR3 runs to 14 residues. The V and J ends lost 7 bases and 3 bases, in that order; junction bases with no gene match: 7. Here the CDR3 DNA reads TGCGCCAGCACGGGGCCGGGACAGGGCTACGAGCAGTACTTC. Amino acid sequence: CASTGPGQGYEQYF.

This clone was seen only once. The chain couples TRBV5-8 to TRBJ2-1, with D tentatively TRBD2 (6 bases). CDR1 is SGHTS and CDR2 is YDEGEE in the germline V gene. The V and J ends lost 0 bases and 3 bases respectively, with 10 bases between them. CDR3 length: 15 residues. CDR3 DNA sequence: TGTGCCAGCAGCTTGGCCCTCGGGGGCTACAATGAGCAGTTCTTC. Encoded protein: CASSLALGGYNEQFF.

The gene calls are TRBV7-2 and TRBJ2-7, with 10 positions matching TRBD1. The germline gives CDR1 SGHTA, CDR2 FQGNSA. This CDR3 spans 16 amino acids. Losses at the gene ends were 2 bases for V and 5 bases for J; bases not matched to a gene: 9. The CDR3 DNA reads TGTGCCAGCAGCTTAAGACAGGGGGCCCTGGGTAACGAGCAGTACTTC. This translates into CASSLRQGALGNEQYF.

The chain employs TRBV2 and TRBJ1-5; possible D gene TRBD1, 5 bases. CDR3 size: 13 residues. Trimming cost V 7 bases and J 1 base, with 8 bases left between them. CDR1 and CDR2 (germline): SNHLY, FYNNEI. The CDR3 coding sequence is TGTGCCAGCAATAGGGGAAGCAATCAGCCCCAGCATTTT. Translation gives CASNRGSNQPQHF.

The J gene is TRBJ1-1, the V gene TRBV7-9, with 8 bases aligning to TRBD1. Germline V gene lookup returns CDR1 SEHNR and CDR2 FQNEAQ (reference sequence). The CDR3 runs 15 residues. V shed 5 bases and J 7 bases; nucleotides not matched to a gene: 12. CDR3 loop: CASSLKGQASFEAFF. CDR3 DNA sequence: TGTGCCAGCAGCCTAAAGGGACAGGCAAGCTTTGAAGCTTTCTTT.

The chain links TRBV5-4 to TRBJ2-3, with unresolved D. Germline V gene data show CDR1 as SGHNT and CDR2 as YYREEE (reference sequence). The V end was cut by 3 bases, the J end by 1 base, with 12 bases between. The CDR3 contains 15 residues. The CDR3 spells CASSSALSGTDTQYF. CDR3 DNA: TGTGCCAGCAGCTCCGCCTTAAGCGGCACAGATACGCAGTATTTT.

The chain recombines TRBV9 with TRBJ2-7; D remains ambiguous. CDR1 is SGDLS and CDR2 is YYNGEE in the germline V gene. V lost 2 bases, J lost 4 bases, and 7 bases lay in between. The CDR3 length is 12 residues. The CDR3 DNA follows: TGTGCCAGCAGCGTTGACGGGTACGAGCAGTACTTC. Translation gives CASSVDGYEQYF.

V and J are TRBV5-1 and TRBJ1-1; TRBD1 might be the D (5 bases). CDR3 length: 16 residues. Trimming shortened V by 2 bases and J by 1 base, and 15 bases separated the two germline ends. Germline CDR1 and CDR2: SGHRS and YFSETQ. The CDR3 spells CASSFGPSGGNTEAFF. In nucleotides, the CDR3 is TGCGCCAGCAGCTTTGGCCCATCGGGGGGGAACACTGAAGCTTTCTTT.

This clone came up a few times. V and J are TRBV7-2 and TRBJ2-5; D unresolved. Trimming shortened V by 1 base and J by 2 bases, and 8 bases separated the two germline ends. This CDR3 contains 14 residues. The V gene's germline CDR1 is SGHTA and CDR2 FQGNSA. CDR3 loop: CASSLGAVQETQYF. The CDR3 region has the DNA TGTGCCAGCAGCTTAGGGGCAGTACAAGAGACCCAGTACTTC. Based on the CDR3 plus reference TRBV7-2 and TRBJ2-5, the full variable domain is GAGVSQSPSNKVTEKGKDVELRCDPISGHTALYWYRQSLGQGLEFLIYFQGNSAPDKSGLPSDRFSAERTGGSVSTLTIQRTQQEDSAVYLCASSLGAVQETQYFGPGTRLLVL.

The genes are TRBV7-3 and TRBJ2-7, with a weak D call TRBD1 (6 bases). V was trimmed by 2 bases and J by 6 bases, leaving 14 bases between them. The germline V gene has CDR1 SGHTA and CDR2 FQGTGA. The CDR3 is 14 residues long. The CDR3 DNA is TGTGCCAGCAGCTTAGGGGGCGTAAGGGGCGAGCAGTACTTC. It is translated as CASSLGGVRGEQYF. The whole variable domain, remainder taken from reference TRBV7-3 and TRBJ2-7, is GAGVSQTPSNKVTEKGKYVELRCDPISGHTALYWYRQSLGQGPEFLIYFQGTGAADDSGLPNDRFFAVRPEGSVSTLKIQRTERGDSAVYLCASSLGGVRGEQYFGPGTRLTVT.

The rearrangement uses TRBV28 and TRBJ2-1, with TRBD2 matching 10 bases. Germline V lookup: CDR1 MDHEN, CDR2 SYDVKM. J was trimmed by 8 bases and V by 9 bases; bases with no gene match: 13. The CDR3 contains 15 residues. CDR3 nucleotides: TGTGCCAGTTCGACGGCTAGCGGGGGACACCATGAGCAGTTCTTC. This sequence encodes CASSTASGGHHEQFF.

J is TRBJ1-1 and V is TRBV27; tentative D call: TRBD1 (5 bases). The CDR3 consists of 13 residues. Germline V gene lookup returns CDR1 MNHEY and CDR2 SMNVEV (reference sequence). V was pared by 0 bases and J by 5 bases, with 7 bases between. DNA of the CDR3: TGTGCCAGCAGTTTATCGCGGGGGACTGAAGCTTTCTTT. It yields the protein CASSLSRGTEAFF.

This clone has only one observation. This sequence joins TRBV5-4 and TRBJ1-1; D is unresolved. V gave up 1 base and J gave up 6 bases, with 16 bases separating them. Germline loops: CDR1 SGHNT, CDR2 YYREEE (reference sequence). The CDR3 covers 15 residues. CDR3 DNA: TGTGCCAGCAGCTTGCGGTCGGGGTTACCGGCTGAAGCTTTCTTT. It translates to CASSLRSGLPAEAFF.

V gene TRBV5-4 combines with J gene TRBJ1-2, with D uncertain. CDR1 and CDR2 (germline): SGHNT, YYREEE (reference sequence). Trimming pared 3 bases from V and 4 bases from J, leaving 13 bases between. This CDR3 has 14 amino acids. CDR3: CASSSTSSFYGYTF. The CDR3 DNA reads TGTGCCAGCAGCTCAACCAGCTCCTTCTATGGCTACACCTTC.

The genes are TRBV7-9 and TRBJ1-1; D may be TRBD1 (6 bases). The V gene lost 2 bases and the J gene lost 1 base, with 11 bases spanning the gap. CDR1 and CDR2 (germline): SEHNR, FQNEAQ (reference sequence). The CDR3 has 15 amino acids. The chain's CDR3 is CASSLPGGRNTEAFF. The CDR3 DNA reads TGTGCCAGCAGCTTACCGGGGGGCCGGAACACTGAAGCTTTCTTT.

V is TRBV2 and J is TRBJ2-7; 9 nucleotides align to TRBD1. The CDR3 covers 15 residues. Germline V gene lookup returns CDR1 SNHLY and CDR2 FYNNEI. The V gene end was trimmed by 6 bases and the J gene end by 0 bases; junction bases not matched to a gene: 6. CDR3 DNA sequence: TGTGCCAGCAGGGAACAGGGGGCAATCTCCTACGAGCAGTACTTC. This sequence encodes CASREQGAISYEQYF. The entire variable domain, with the rest obtained from reference TRBV2 and TRBJ2-7, is as follows: EPEVTQTPSHQVTQMGQEVILRCVPISNHLYFYWYRQILGQKVEFLVSFYNNEISEKSEIFDDQFSVERPDGSNFTLKIRSTKLEDSAMYFCASREQGAISYEQYFGPGTRLTVT.

This clone was picked up many times. The rearrangement uses TRBV5-8 and TRBJ1-3; 9 nucleotides agree with TRBD1. The CDR3 covers 17 residues. Trimming at V came to 0 bases and at J to 0 bases, leaving 4 bases not matched to a gene. The germline V gene encodes CDR1 SGHTS and CDR2 YDEGEE. The CDR3 coding sequence is TGTGCCAGCAGCTTGGATGGGACAGGGAGCTCTGGAAACACCATATATTTT. It is translated as CASSLDGTGSSGNTIYF.

This clone was observed a handful of times. The V gene is TRBV18, the J gene TRBJ2-5, with D possibly TRBD1 on 5 matching bases. Germline loops: CDR1 KGHSH, CDR2 LQKENI. The germline V and J ends were trimmed by 3 bases and 2 bases, with 10 bases remaining between them. The CDR3 is made up of 14 amino acids. In nucleotides, the CDR3 is TGTGCCAGCTCACCCGGAAACAGGCAAGAGACCCAGTACTTC. The encoded protein is CASSPGNRQETQYF.

The chain combines TRBV6-1 with TRBJ1-1; a possible D gene is TRBD1 (6 bases). V was trimmed by 6 bases and J by 1 base, leaving 9 bases between them. The CDR3 loop spans 13 amino acids. The germline CDR1 and CDR2 sequences are MNHNS and SASEGT. In DNA form, the CDR3 reads TGTGCCAGCAGGGCGACAGGGAACACTGAAGCTTTCTTT. Translating gives CASRATGNTEAFF.

The V and J genes are TRBV7-9 and TRBJ2-7, with D maybe TRBD2 (6 bases). Germline V gives CDR1 SEHNR, CDR2 FQNEAQ (reference sequence). V lost 5 bases and J 2 bases, leaving 16 bases between the germline ends. The CDR3 totals 15 residues. The CDR3 nucleotides are TGTGCCAGCAGCCAGGGCCAGGGACTCCCCTACGAGCAGTACTTC. Translating gives CASSQGQGLPYEQYF.

The V gene is TRBV7-2, the J gene TRBJ2-5, with 10 bases matching TRBD2. V gave up 5 bases and J gave up 1 base; unmatched junction bases: 1. Per germline, CDR1 SGHTA and CDR2 FQGNSA. The CDR3 covers 14 residues. CDR3 DNA sequence: TGTGCCAGCAGCGGACTAGCGGCCCAAGAGACCCAGTACTTC. Encoded protein: CASSGLAAQETQYF. Looking up the rest from reference TRBV7-2 and TRBJ2-5 gives the full variable domain: GAGVSQSPSNKVTEKGKDVELRCDPISGHTALYWYRQSLGQGLEFLIYFQGNSAPDKSGLPSDRFSAERTGGSVSTLTIQRTQQEDSAVYLCASSGLAAQETQYFGPGTRLLVL.

The chain joins TRBV7-2 to TRBJ2-1; weak D call: TRBD1 (5 bases). V shed 3 bases and J shed 8 bases, with 17 bases lying between them. Per germline, CDR1 SGHTA and CDR2 FQGNSA. This CDR3 has 15 amino acids. The CDR3 nucleotides read TGTGCCAGCAGCTTGTACGGGCTAAAAGGGGATGAGCAGTTCTTC. As protein: CASSLYGLKGDEQFF.

The chain has TRBV7-9 and TRBJ2-5, with 7 bases fitting TRBD1. The ends lost 0 bases at V and 1 base at J; junction bases unmatched: 8. The CDR3 has 17 amino acids. The germline V gene encodes CDR1 SEHNR and CDR2 FQNEAQ (reference sequence). CDR3: CASSLAPNPGGQETQYF. Written as DNA, the CDR3 is TGTGCCAGCAGCTTAGCACCTAATCCAGGGGGCCAAGAGACCCAGTACTTC.

This clone was found once. This rearrangement joins TRBV29-1 to TRBJ2-4, with D unresolved. Trimming stripped 5 bases from V and 0 bases from J, with 8 bases between. CDR1 is SQVTM, CDR2 ANQGSEA, per germline. The CDR3 is made up of 13 amino acids. The CDR3 protein is CSVTQRAKNIQYF. In nucleotides, the CDR3 is TGCAGCGTTACACAGAGAGCCAAAAACATTCAGTACTTC.

V is TRBV2 and J is TRBJ1-4; 9 bases agree with TRBD1. The germline V gene has CDR1 SNHLY and CDR2 FYNNEI. The CDR3 runs 14 residues. The V and J ends lost 4 bases and 8 bases, in that order; junction bases with no gene match: 5. CDR3 region: CASSAGTGREKLFF. In nucleotides, the CDR3 is TGTGCCAGCAGTGCCGGGACAGGGAGGGAAAAACTGTTTTTT.